This entry lists 30 T cell receptor beta chains sequenced from one sample in a study of T cell changes during pregnancy in multiple sclerosis. Repertoires were generated with immunoSEQ multiplex PCR, while TCRdb's copy carries only in-frame clones and drops some. This repertoire shows 8,600 or so clones, 87% found once; its top ten account for roughly 10%. Here the sequenced sample was CD8+ T cells from peripheral blood mononuclear cells, taken in the first trimester of pregnancy. The origin of the receptors is a female donor in good health, enrolled as a control in a pregnancy study.

This chain connects TRBV6-5 to TRBJ2-2, with D tentatively TRBD1 (5 bases). Germline V gene lookup returns CDR1 MNHEY and CDR2 SVGAGI. Trimming took off 3 bases at V and 7 bases at J, with 15 bases between the two ends. This CDR3 spans 15 amino acids. The CDR3 DNA reads TGTGCCAGCAGTTATCTCCAGGGCGGCAACGGGGAGCTGTTTTTT. Its protein product is CASSYLQGGNGELFF.

The genes are TRBV6-1 and TRBJ2-7; tentative D call: TRBD2 (5 bases). Germline-derived CDR1 and CDR2 are MNHNS and SASEGT. The CDR3 totals 13 residues. Trimming cost V 10 bases and J 3 bases, with 16 bases left between them. CDR3 region: CATRQAEYYEQYF. CDR3 DNA sequence: TGTGCCACCCGCCAAGCGGAATACTACGAGCAGTACTTC.

The chain combines TRBV30 with TRBJ1-2; D perhaps matches TRBD1 (5 bases). With 2 bases removed from V and 0 bases from J, the gap between germline ends came to 7 bases. The CDR3 loop spans 13 amino acids. Per germline, CDR1 GTSNPN and CDR2 SVGIG (reference sequence). CDR3 nucleotides: TGTGCCTGGAGTACAGGTTCTAACTATGGCTACACCTTC. The encoded protein is CAWSTGSNYGYTF.

J is TRBJ2-2 and V is TRBV6-4; TRBD1 matches 10 bases. Unmatched junction bases numbered 2, after V lost 4 bases and J lost 3 bases. Germline loops: CDR1 MRHNA, CDR2 SNTAGT. CDR3 length: 15 residues. CDR3 amino acids: CASSGGQGDTGELFF. The CDR3 DNA reads TGTGCCAGCAGTGGCGGACAGGGGGACACCGGGGAGCTGTTTTTT.

J is TRBJ2-1 and V is TRBV27, with 9 bases that match TRBD1. The CDR3 runs 19 residues. Germline trimming cut 4 bases from V and 8 bases from J; bases unmatched to any gene: 21. Germline CDR1 and CDR2: MNHEY and SMNVEV (reference sequence). The chain's CDR3 is CASSSDHGTGILSLDEQFF. For the CDR3, the DNA is TGTGCCAGCAGTTCTGATCACGGGACAGGGATCTTATCCCTGGATGAGCAGTTCTTC.

The chain is built from TRBV7-9 and TRBJ2-3; 12 bases agree with TRBD2. CDR3 length: 16 residues. Germline V CDR1 and CDR2: SEHNR, FQNEAQ (reference sequence). The J segment lost 4 bases and the V segment lost 2 bases, leaving 4 bases of the junction unmatched. DNA for the CDR3: TGTGCCAGCAGCTTATCACTAGCGGGAGGAGCAGATACGCAGTATTTT. Amino acids: CASSLSLAGGADTQYF.

The V gene is TRBV19, the J gene TRBJ1-1; D call uncertain. The V gene lost 10 bases and the J gene lost 6 bases, with 18 bases spanning the gap. The CDR3 is 13 amino acids. Germline V gene sequence: CDR1 LNHDA, CDR2 SQIVND (reference sequence). CDR3 DNA sequence: TGTGCCACCCGAGGGAGGACTAGGGCTGAAGCTTTCTTT. Its translation: CATRGRTRAEAFF. The whole variable domain, remainder taken from reference TRBV19 and TRBJ1-1, is DGGITQSPKYLFRKEGQNVTLSCEQNLNHDAMYWYRQDPGQGLRLIYYSQIVNDFQKGDIAEGYSVSREKKESFPLTVTSAQKNPTAFYLCATRGRTRAEAFFGQGTRLTVV.

The rearrangement uses TRBV7-8 and TRBJ1-5; TRBD1 matches at 8 bases. The germline V gene has CDR1 SGHVS and CDR2 FQNEAQ. V lost 5 bases and J lost 6; bases outside the gene matches: 6. This CDR3 has 14 residues. CDR3 protein: CASSRGQGSQPQHF. The DNA of the CDR3 is TGTGCCAGCAGCCGAGGACAGGGCAGTCAGCCCCAGCATTTT.

The chain links TRBV15 to TRBJ1-5, with D perhaps TRBD1 (5 bases). CDR1 and CDR2 from the germline V gene are LNHNV and YYDKDF (reference sequence). The CDR3 extends over 14 amino acids. Trimming removed 4 bases from V and 0 bases from J, with 7 bases in between. The CDR3 loop reads CATSTTVSNQPQHF. As DNA, the CDR3 is TGTGCCACCAGCACGACAGTTAGCAATCAGCCCCAGCATTTT.

This chain links TRBV28 with TRBJ2-1; TRBD1 aligns across 8 bases. Trimming at V came to 3 bases and at J to 8 bases, leaving 3 bases not matched to a gene. Germline-derived CDR1 and CDR2 are MDHEN and SYDVKM. The CDR3 is made up of 13 amino acids. CDR3 sequence: CASSFRGLDEQFF. For the CDR3, the DNA is TGTGCCAGCAGTTTCAGGGGGCTCGATGAGCAGTTCTTC.

This clone was recorded only once. The chain links TRBV2 to TRBJ2-1; D is undetermined. This CDR3 is built from 11 residues. CDR1 and CDR2 from the germline V gene are SNHLY and FYNNEI. Deletions cut 4 bases from V and 15 bases from J, with 13 bases between. The CDR3 bases are TGTGCCAGCAGTGTGGTGGGCGCTGGGTTCTTC. It is translated as CASSVVGAGFF.

In its sample, this clone was seen a few times. This sequence joins TRBV28 and TRBJ1-1; D remains ambiguous. CDR3 length: 14 residues. Between the trimmed V and J ends, which lost 3 bases and 1 base, there was a span of 9 bases. Germline V gene data show CDR1 as MDHEN and CDR2 as SYDVKM. CDR3 sequence reads: CASSLVRSNTEAFF. The CDR3, as DNA: TGTGCCAGCAGTTTGGTCCGGTCGAACACTGAAGCTTTCTTT. Variable domain in full (rest from reference TRBV28 and TRBJ1-1): DVKVTQSSRYLVKRTGEKVFLECVQDMDHENMFWYRQDPGLGLRLIYFSYDVKMKEKGDIPEGYSVSREKKERFSLILESASTNQTSMYLCASSLVRSNTEAFFGQGTRLTVV.

The chain employs TRBV19 and TRBJ1-4; the D gene is possibly TRBD1 (6 bases). Trimming took off 2 bases at V and 8 bases at J, with 12 bases between the two ends. Germline loops: CDR1 LNHDA, CDR2 SQIVND (reference sequence). The CDR3 has 14 residues. CDR3 loop: CASSIRGTREKLFF. DNA of the CDR3: TGTGCCAGTAGTATAAGGGGGACCCGGGAAAAACTGTTTTTT.

The chain has TRBV7-8 and TRBJ1-2; no reliable D call. This CDR3 has 14 amino acids. CDR1 is SGHVS and CDR2 is FQNEAQ in the germline V gene. Trimming took off 0 bases at V and 4 bases at J, with 9 bases between the two ends. CDR3 in amino acids: CASSLAALPYGYTF. The CDR3 region has the DNA TGTGCCAGCAGCTTAGCGGCCCTTCCCTATGGCTACACCTTC.

CDR3 loop: CASSYPGQPQHF. The CDR3 nucleotides read TGTGCCAGCAGCTACCCGGGGCAGCCCCAGCATTTT. The chain employs TRBV7-9 and TRBJ1-5; D is undetermined. Germline assignment: CDR1 SEHNR and CDR2 FQNEAQ (reference sequence). The germline V and J ends were trimmed by 4 bases and 7 bases, with 8 bases remaining between them. CDR3 length: 12 amino acids. The full variable domain, with the rest looked up from reference TRBV7-9 and TRBJ1-5, is DTGVSQNPRHKITKRGQNVTFRCDPISEHNRLYWYRQTLGQGPEFLTYFQNEAQLEKSRLLSDRFSAERPKGSFSTLEIQRTEQGDSAMYLCASSYPGQPQHFGDGTRLSIL.

V gene TRBV7-6 combines with J gene TRBJ2-1; 12 bases fit TRBD2. This CDR3 is 17 amino acids long. Looked up from germline, CDR1 is SGHVS and CDR2 is FNYEAQ. V was pared by 1 base and J by 0 bases, with 1 base of the junction left unmatched. The CDR3 sequence is CASSLGLAGASYNEQFF. DNA for the CDR3: TGTGCCAGCAGCTTAGGACTAGCGGGAGCCTCCTACAATGAGCAGTTCTTC.

The rearrangement links TRBV9 to TRBJ2-3; perhaps TRBD2 as D (6 bases). Germline assignment: CDR1 SGDLS and CDR2 YYNGEE. CDR3 length: 15 amino acids. V lost 5 bases, J lost 5 bases, and 18 bases lay in between. DNA for the CDR3: TGTGCCAGCAGTTCCTTCCGGGACTGCAAAGATACGCAGTATTTT. It codes for CASSSFRDCKDTQYF.

CDR3 nucleotides: TGTGCCAGCAGCTCAACCCTCCTCGGACTAGCGGAGGGGGATACGCAGTATTTT. It yields the protein CASSSTLLGLAEGDTQYF. The chain uses TRBV11-2 and TRBJ2-3, with 10 bases fitting TRBD2. The germline CDR1 and CDR2 sequences are SGHAT and FQNNGV. There are 18 residues in the CDR3. With 4 bases clipped from V and 6 bases from J, the junction kept 16 bases outside the gene matches.

This CDR3 reads CASSPGTSPPGTQYF. The CDR3 nucleotides read TGTGCCAGCAGTCCTGGGACTAGCCCACCGGGGACCCAGTACTTC. J is TRBJ2-5 and V is TRBV6-1, with 9 bases that match TRBD2. Per germline, CDR1 MNHNS and CDR2 SASEGT. This CDR3 region has 15 residues. The V and J ends lost 5 bases and 7 bases, in that order; junction bases with no gene match: 11.

The CDR3 spells CASTGTGSVSNYGYTF. In DNA form, the CDR3 reads TGTGCCAGCACGGGGACAGGGTCCGTGTCGAACTATGGCTACACCTTC. The rearrangement joins TRBV5-4 to TRBJ1-2, with 9 bases fitting TRBD1. The CDR3 length is 16 residues. Germline-derived CDR1 and CDR2 are SGHNT and YYREEE (reference sequence). V dropped 6 bases and J dropped 2; count of bases not matched to a gene: 11.

This rearrangement joins TRBV21-1 to TRBJ2-7; the table's D call, TRBD2, was not checked against the DNA. TRBV21-1 is classified as a pseudogene. CDR3 length equals 11 residues. CDR3 in amino acids: CASYIPPGQYF. The CDR3 bases are TGTGCCAGCTACATACCCCCGGGGCAGTACTTC.

This chain joins TRBV28 and TRBJ1-6; TRBD1 matches at 8 bases. The CDR3 runs to 13 residues. J gave up 7 bases and V 8 bases, and 4 bases lay outside the gene matches. The germline gives CDR1 MDHEN, CDR2 SYDVKM. CDR3 nucleotides: TGTGCCAGCGGACAGGGAAGAAATTCACCCCTCCACTTT. Translation: CASGQGRNSPLHF. The full variable domain, its missing parts supplied by reference TRBV28 and TRBJ1-6, is DVKVTQSSRYLVKRTGEKVFLECVQDMDHENMFWYRQDPGLGLRLIYFSYDVKMKEKGDIPEGYSVSREKKERFSLILESASTNQTSMYLCASGQGRNSPLHFGNGTRLTVT.

This clone is classed as medium-sized. The chain has TRBV10-1 and TRBJ1-1; D is possibly TRBD1 (5 bases). V lost 6 bases and J lost 1, with 12 bases in between. The length of the CDR3 is 14 residues. Germline CDR1 is WNHNN and CDR2 is SYGVQD (reference sequence). The CDR3 loop reads CASSRGESNTEAFF. DNA for the CDR3: TGCGCCAGCAGCCGGGGGGAATCGAACACTGAAGCTTTCTTT.

The genes are TRBV19 and TRBJ2-1, with D uncertain. CDR1 is LNHDA, CDR2 SQIVND, per germline (reference sequence). Trimming stripped 5 bases from V and 4 bases from J, with 6 bases between. There are 12 residues in the CDR3. CDR3 sequence: CASSSQYNEQFF. The CDR3 DNA reads as TGTGCCAGTAGTTCCCAGTACAATGAGCAGTTCTTC.

This chain joins TRBV7-9 and TRBJ1-1; maybe TRBD1 (6 bases). Deletions cut 1 base from V and 4 bases from J, with 16 bases between. The length of the CDR3 is 16 residues. Germline values: CDR1 SEHNR, CDR2 FQNEAQ (reference sequence). As DNA, the CDR3 is TGTGCCAGCAGCTTAGAAGAGGGGGTAAGGGTCACTGAAGCTTTCTTT. This codes for CASSLEEGVRVTEAFF.

This clone was counted between two and nine times. V gene TRBV13 combines with J gene TRBJ1-2; TRBD1 matches 11 bases. CDR1 and CDR2 (germline): PRHDT, FYEKMQ (reference sequence). V lost 3 bases to trimming and J lost 4 bases; unmatched junction nucleotides: 1. CDR3 size: 14 residues. DNA of the CDR3: TGTGCCAGCAGCTTCGGGACAGGGGGCTATGGCTACACCTTC. Amino acids: CASSFGTGGYGYTF.

The chain employs TRBV27 and TRBJ1-2; D might be TRBD1 (5 bases). The CDR3 is 12 residues long. Germline assignment: CDR1 MNHEY and CDR2 SMNVEV (reference sequence). Trimming left V 10 bases short and J 4 bases short, with 13 bases between. The CDR3 DNA is TGTGCCACCTACCGGGGACTCTATGGCTACACCTTC. Amino acid sequence: CATYRGLYGYTF.

This sequence joins TRBV7-9 and TRBJ2-1; TRBD2 aligns across 12 bases. Germline CDR1 is SEHNR and CDR2 is FQNEAQ (reference sequence). V shed 5 bases, J shed 10 bases, and the junction held 12 bases outside the gene matches. The CDR3 totals 16 residues. The CDR3, as DNA: TGTGCCAGCAGCAATCCTAGCGGGGGGGCCCTTGGAGAGCAGTTCTTC. Residues: CASSNPSGGALGEQFF.

V usage is TRBV7-9 and J usage is TRBJ2-7; 9 bases are a match to TRBD1. The CDR3 contains 15 residues. CDR1 SEHNR and CDR2 FQNEAQ come from the germline V gene (reference sequence). V was clipped by 5 bases and J by 3 bases; unmatched bases: 8. CDR3 in DNA: TGTGCCAGCAGCACCCGGACAGGGGCCAACTACGAGCAGTACTTC. Amino acid sequence: CASSTRTGANYEQYF.

V usage is TRBV13 and J usage is TRBJ1-3; D might be TRBD1 (6 bases). V was clipped by 0 bases and J by 7 bases, with 16 bases between them. This CDR3 has 16 residues. Germline values: CDR1 PRHDT, CDR2 FYEKMQ (reference sequence). The CDR3 sequence is CASSLGFQGTRNTIYF. The CDR3 nucleotides read TGTGCCAGCAGCTTAGGGTTTCAGGGGACCAGGAACACCATATATTTT. The full variable domain, in which reference TRBV13 and TRBJ1-3 provide the parts outside the CDR3, is AAGVIQSPRHLIKEKRETATLKCYPIPRHDTVYWYQQGPGQDPQFLISFYEKMQSDKGSIPDRFSAQQFSDYHSELNMSSLELGDSALYFCASSLGFQGTRNTIYFGEGSWLTVV.